This T cell receptor beta chain stems from a study of CD8 T cells in Susac syndrome. Across the whole study: Patients with Susac syndrome were, at the time of blood collection, therapy-naive, maintained on corticosteroids, or maintained on intravenous immunoglobulin alone.

About this clonotype: The antigen remains unidentified.

The CDR3 totals 12 residues. The germline gives CDR1 LGHNA, CDR2 YSLEER. Trimming removed 0 bases at V and 8 bases at J, with 5 bases between. Study-wide results and limits: Clonal expansion was present among Susac CD8+ cells. This expansion reached its peak in TEMRA cells and in active patients.

Random hexamers were used to reverse transcribe roughly 0.5 to 1 ug of RNA. Amplification of TCR beta CDR3 spanned 54 Vbeta and 13 Jbeta via immunoSEQ multiplex PCR. Using its own MiXCR run on the immunoSEQ multiplex PCR reads, TCRdb lists one record per CDR3 protein. The sample holds 75,000 to 100,000 distinct CDR3 sequences; 95% are singletons and the top ten take 0.4% to 0.5%. Sequenced: CD8+ T cells from PBMCs. This clonotype was obtained from a human donor with Susac syndrome. The rearrangement joins TRBV4-3 to TRBJ2-4; TRBD1 or TRBD2 may be the D gene (5 bases each). The CDR3: CASSQEGDIQYF. The CDR3 nucleotides are TGCGCCAGCAGCCAAGAGGGGGACATTCAGTACTTC.